Listed below are T cell receptor beta chains from one sample, sequenced in a study of response to subunit inactivated influenza vaccine. One entry per CDR3 protein, called by TCRdb with MiXCR from the RT-PCR reads. The sample holds 650,000 to 700,000 distinct CDR3 sequences, 15% to 19% seen once. This specimen consisted of PBMCs from blood, obtained approximately 12 days after vaccination. The source of these receptors is a middle-aged man who received an inactivated influenza vaccine. Each CDR3 is given with its conserved first and last residue. The D gene is left open where the match is weak. Size is stated for part of the rows, as once, few or many counts, or as a class when the clone is expanded.

j_call cdr3_length clone_size d_call v_call cdr3_aa cdr3_nt
TRBJ2-5 16 few TRBD1 TRBV25-1 CASSEIPGGMRETQYF TGTGCCAGCAGTGAAATCCCAGGGGGCATGCGGGAGACCCAGTACTTC
TRBJ2-3 14 many NA TRBV12-3/TRBV12-4 CASSLEGRTDTQYF TGTGCCAGCAGTTTAGAGGGCCGCACAGATACGCAGTATTTT
TRBJ2-7 12 few NA TRBV29-1 CSVVIGPYEQYF TGCAGCGTTGTCATCGGCCCCTACGAGCAGTACTTC
TRBJ2-7 12 NA NA TRBV13 CASSLRRTEQYF TGTGCCAGCAGCCTGCGAAGGACCGAGCAGTACTTC
TRBJ1-5 14 NA TRBD1 TRBV7-2 CASSSRQGPQPQHF TGTGCCAGCAGCTCCAGACAGGGCCCTCAGCCCCAGCATTTT
TRBJ1-2 14 few TRBD1 TRBV11-2 CASSPDRAPGGYTF TGTGCCAGCAGCCCGGACAGGGCCCCAGGGGGCTACACCTTC
TRBJ1-1 13 NA NA TRBV6-2/TRBV6-3 CASSYLANTEAFF TGTGCCAGCAGTTATTTGGCGAACACTGAAGCTTTCTTT
TRBJ2-1 14 NA NA TRBV28 CASRPGERDNEQFF TGTGCCAGCAGGCCTGGCGAGCGGGACAATGAGCAGTTCTTC
TRBJ2-7 16 NA NA TRBV20-1 CSAPIQSGTSGSQQYF TGCAGTGCTCCTATCCAGTCCGGGACCTCTGGGTCTCAGCAGTACTTC
TRBJ1-5 14 NA NA TRBV6-2/TRBV6-3 CASSTVNSNQPQHF TGTGCCAGCAGTACGGTGAATAGCAATCAGCCCCAGCATTTT
TRBJ1-1 17 NA NA TRBV7-8 CASSLSYRRSLNTEAFF TGTGCCAGCAGCTTATCATATCGAAGGAGCTTGAACACTGAAGCTTTCTTT
TRBJ2-6 16 NA NA TRBV10-3 CAISEGAGDGANVLTF TGTGCCATCAGTGAGGGTGCAGGGGACGGGGCCAACGTCCTGACTTTC
TRBJ1-3 15 few NA TRBV30 CAWSVGSYSGNTIYF TGTGCCTGGAGTGTTGGGTCCTACTCTGGAAACACCATATATTTT
TRBJ2-3 14 NA NA TRBV29-1 CSVGVGQSTDTQYF TGCAGCGTTGGGGTGGGACAAAGCACAGATACGCAGTATTTT
TRBJ2-1 15 NA NA TRBV6-5 CASSTNRVSYNEQFF TGTGCCAGCAGTACTAACAGGGTATCCTACAATGAGCAGTTCTTC
TRBJ2-7 13 NA NA TRBV5-5 CASTPTSPYEQYF TGTGCCAGCACCCCGACTAGTCCCTACGAGCAGTACTTC
TRBJ2-1 17 NA TRBD1 TRBV10-3 CAISATRTGVRVGEQFF TGTGCCATCAGTGCAACCAGGACAGGGGTGCGAGTGGGTGAGCAGTTCTTC
TRBJ2-7 16 few TRBD1 TRBV5-6 CASSTPGQGLSYEQYF TGTGCCAGCAGCACCCCAGGACAGGGCCTCTCCTACGAGCAGTACTTC
TRBJ2-7 13 few NA TRBV29-1 CSGRQGGGYEQYF TGCAGCGGACGACAGGGAGGAGGCTACGAGCAGTACTTC
TRBJ2-2 11 few NA TRBV12-3/TRBV12-4 CASRQAGELFF TGTGCCAGCAGACAGGCCGGGGAGCTGTTTTTT
TRBJ1-5 13 few TRBD1 TRBV20-1 CSGTDRGDQPQHF TGCAGTGGGACGGACAGGGGAGACCAGCCCCAGCATTTT
TRBJ1-2 14 few NA TRBV20-1 CSAKTPAAHYGYTF TGCAGTGCTAAAACACCGGCGGCCCACTATGGCTACACCTTC
TRBJ2-1 16 few TRBD2 TRBV28 CASSSLAGVYYNEQFF TGTGCCAGCAGTTCTTTAGCGGGAGTCTACTACAATGAGCAGTTCTTC
TRBJ2-5 13 few NA TRBV6-2/TRBV6-3 CASGWAGKETQYF TGTGCCAGCGGATGGGCGGGGAAGGAGACCCAGTACTTC
TRBJ2-7 13 NA TRBD1 TRBV20-1 CSARTGSRHEQYF TGCAGTGCCAGGACAGGGTCGCGGCACGAGCAGTACTTC
TRBJ2-2 16 few TRBD1 TRBV10-3 CAISVRGQGDTGELFF TGTGCCATCAGCGTAAGGGGACAGGGGGACACCGGGGAGCTGTTTTTT
TRBJ2-3 16 few NA TRBV20-1 CSARDLGEGILNTQYF TGCAGTGCTAGAGATCTGGGGGAAGGGATTCTTAATACGCAGTATTTT
TRBJ2-6 16 few NA TRBV4-3 CASSYNSGTGANVLTF TGCGCCAGCAGCTACAACTCAGGGACTGGGGCCAACGTCCTGACTTTC
TRBJ2-3 13 few NA TRBV20-1 CSARRWGTDTQYF TGCAGTGCTAGAAGGTGGGGCACAGATACGCAGTATTTT
TRBJ2-1 13 few TRBD2 TRBV19 CATRLAGSNEQFF TGTGCCACCCGACTAGCGGGGTCCAATGAGCAGTTCTTC
TRBJ2-3 16 few TRBD1 TRBV5-1 CASSLDRTGPLDTQYF TGCGCCAGCAGCTTGGATAGGACAGGGCCCCTAGATACGCAGTATTTT